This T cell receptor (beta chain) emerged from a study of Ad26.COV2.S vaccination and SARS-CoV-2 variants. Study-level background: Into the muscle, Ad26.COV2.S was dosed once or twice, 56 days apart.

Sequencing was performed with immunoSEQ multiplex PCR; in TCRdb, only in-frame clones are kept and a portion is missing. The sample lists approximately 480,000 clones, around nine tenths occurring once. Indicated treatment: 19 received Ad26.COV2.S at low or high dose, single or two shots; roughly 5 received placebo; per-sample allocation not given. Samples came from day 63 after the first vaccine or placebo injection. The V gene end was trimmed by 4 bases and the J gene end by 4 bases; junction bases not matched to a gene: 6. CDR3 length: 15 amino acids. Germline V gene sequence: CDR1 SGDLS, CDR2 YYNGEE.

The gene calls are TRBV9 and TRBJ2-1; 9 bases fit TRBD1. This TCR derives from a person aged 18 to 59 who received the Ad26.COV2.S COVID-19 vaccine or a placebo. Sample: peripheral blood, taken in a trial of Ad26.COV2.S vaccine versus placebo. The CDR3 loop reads CASSRGQGRYNEQFF. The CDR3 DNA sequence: TGTGCCAGCAGCCGTGGACAGGGGAGATACAATGAGCAGTTCTTC.